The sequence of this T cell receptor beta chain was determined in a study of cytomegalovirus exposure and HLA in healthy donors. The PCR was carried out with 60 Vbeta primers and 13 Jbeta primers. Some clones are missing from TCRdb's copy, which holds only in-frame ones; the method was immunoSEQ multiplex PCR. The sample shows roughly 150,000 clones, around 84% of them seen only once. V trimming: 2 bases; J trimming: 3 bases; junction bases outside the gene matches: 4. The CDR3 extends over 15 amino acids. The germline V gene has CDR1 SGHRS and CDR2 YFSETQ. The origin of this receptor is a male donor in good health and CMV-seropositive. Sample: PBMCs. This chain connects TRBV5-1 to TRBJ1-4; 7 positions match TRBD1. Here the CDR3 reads CASSFAGQPNEKLFF. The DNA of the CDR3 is TGCGCCAGCAGCTTCGCGGGACAGCCTAATGAAAAACTGTTTTTT.